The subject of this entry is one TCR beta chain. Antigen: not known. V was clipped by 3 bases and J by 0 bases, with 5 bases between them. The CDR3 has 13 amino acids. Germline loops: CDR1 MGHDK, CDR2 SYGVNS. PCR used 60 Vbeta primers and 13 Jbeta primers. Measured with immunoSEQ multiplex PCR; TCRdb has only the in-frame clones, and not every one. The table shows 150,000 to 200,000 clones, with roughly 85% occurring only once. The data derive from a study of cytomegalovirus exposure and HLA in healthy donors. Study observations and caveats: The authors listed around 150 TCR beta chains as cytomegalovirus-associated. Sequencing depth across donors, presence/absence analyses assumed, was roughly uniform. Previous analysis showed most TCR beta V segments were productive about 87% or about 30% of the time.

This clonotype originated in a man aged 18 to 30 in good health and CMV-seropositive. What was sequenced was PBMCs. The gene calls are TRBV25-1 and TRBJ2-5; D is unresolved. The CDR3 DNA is TGTGCCAGCAGTGAGTATAACCAAGAGACCCAGTACTTC. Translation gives CASSEYNQETQYF.